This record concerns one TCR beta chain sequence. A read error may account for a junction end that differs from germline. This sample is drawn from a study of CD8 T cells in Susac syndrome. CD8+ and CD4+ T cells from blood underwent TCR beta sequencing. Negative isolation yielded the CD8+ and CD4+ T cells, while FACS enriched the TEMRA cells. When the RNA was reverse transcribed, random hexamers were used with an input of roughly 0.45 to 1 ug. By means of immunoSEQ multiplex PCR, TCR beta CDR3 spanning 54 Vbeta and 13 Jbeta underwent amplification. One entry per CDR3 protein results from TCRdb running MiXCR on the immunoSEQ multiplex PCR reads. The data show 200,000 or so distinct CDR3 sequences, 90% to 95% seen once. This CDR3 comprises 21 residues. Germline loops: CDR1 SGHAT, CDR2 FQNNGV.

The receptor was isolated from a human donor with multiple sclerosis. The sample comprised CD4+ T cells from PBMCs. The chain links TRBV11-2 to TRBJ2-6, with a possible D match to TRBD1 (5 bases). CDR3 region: CVSSPFLSQGPVYSGANVPTF. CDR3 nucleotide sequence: TGTGTCAGCAGCCCATTTTTGAGTCAGGGCCCGGTCTACTCTGGGGCCAACGTCCCGACTTTC.